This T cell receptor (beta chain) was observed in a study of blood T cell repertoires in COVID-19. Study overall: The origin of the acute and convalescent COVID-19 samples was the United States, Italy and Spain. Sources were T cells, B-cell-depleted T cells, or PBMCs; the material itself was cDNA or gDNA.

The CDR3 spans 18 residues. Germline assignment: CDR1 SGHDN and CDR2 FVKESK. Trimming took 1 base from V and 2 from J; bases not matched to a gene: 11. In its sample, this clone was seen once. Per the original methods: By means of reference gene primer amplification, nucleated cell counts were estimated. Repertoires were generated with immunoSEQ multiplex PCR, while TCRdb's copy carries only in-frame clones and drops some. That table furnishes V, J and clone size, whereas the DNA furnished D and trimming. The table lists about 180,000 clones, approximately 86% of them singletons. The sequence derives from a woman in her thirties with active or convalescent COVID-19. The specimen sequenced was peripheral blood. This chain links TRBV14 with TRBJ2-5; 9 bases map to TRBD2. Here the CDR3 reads CASSQAYVRGGDQETQYF. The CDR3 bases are TGTGCCAGCAGCCAAGCCTATGTCCGCGGGGGGGATCAAGAGACCCAGTACTTC.